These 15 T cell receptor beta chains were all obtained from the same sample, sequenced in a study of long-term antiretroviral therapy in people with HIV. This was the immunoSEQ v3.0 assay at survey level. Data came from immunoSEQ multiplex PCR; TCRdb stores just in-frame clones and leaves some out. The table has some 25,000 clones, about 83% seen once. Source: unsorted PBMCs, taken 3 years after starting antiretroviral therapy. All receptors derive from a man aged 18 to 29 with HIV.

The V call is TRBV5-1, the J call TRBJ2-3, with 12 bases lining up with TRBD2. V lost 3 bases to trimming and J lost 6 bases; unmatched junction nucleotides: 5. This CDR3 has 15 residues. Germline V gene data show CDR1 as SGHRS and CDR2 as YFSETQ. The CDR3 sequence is CASSSGLAGMDTQYF. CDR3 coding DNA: TGCGCCAGCAGCTCTGGACTAGCGGGGATGGATACGCAGTATTTT.

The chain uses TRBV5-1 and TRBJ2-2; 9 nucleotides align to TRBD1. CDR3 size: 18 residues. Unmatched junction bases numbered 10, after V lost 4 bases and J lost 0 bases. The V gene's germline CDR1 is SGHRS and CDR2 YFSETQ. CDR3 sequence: CASSIRTGEIANTGELFF. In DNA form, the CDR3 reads TGCGCCAGCAGCATTCGGACAGGGGAGATTGCGAACACCGGGGAGCTGTTTTTT.

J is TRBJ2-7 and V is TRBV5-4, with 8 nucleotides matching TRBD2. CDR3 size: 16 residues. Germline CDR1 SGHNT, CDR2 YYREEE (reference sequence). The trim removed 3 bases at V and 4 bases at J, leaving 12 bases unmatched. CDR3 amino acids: CASSYAKGLAPYEQYF. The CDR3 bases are TGTGCCAGCAGCTACGCGAAAGGACTAGCCCCTTACGAGCAGTACTTC. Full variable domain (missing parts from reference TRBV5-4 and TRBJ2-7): ETGVTQSPTHLIKTRGQQVTLRCSSQSGHNTVSWYQQALGQGPQFIFQYYREEENGRGNFPPRFSGLQFPNYSSELNVNALELDDSALYLCASSYAKGLAPYEQYFGPGTRLTVT.

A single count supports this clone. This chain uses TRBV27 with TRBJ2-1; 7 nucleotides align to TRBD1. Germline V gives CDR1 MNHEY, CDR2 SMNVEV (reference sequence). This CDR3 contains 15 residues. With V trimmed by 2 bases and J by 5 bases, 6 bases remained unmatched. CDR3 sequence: CASSLRGGVDNEQFF. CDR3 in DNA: TGTGCCAGCAGTTTAAGAGGGGGCGTCGACAATGAGCAGTTCTTC.

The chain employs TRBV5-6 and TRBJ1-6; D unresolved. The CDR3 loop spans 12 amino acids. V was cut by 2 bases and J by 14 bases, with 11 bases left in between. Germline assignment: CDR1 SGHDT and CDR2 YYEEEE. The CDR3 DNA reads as TGTGCCAGCAGCTTCTTGGGAGGAGCCCTCCACTTT. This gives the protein CASSFLGGALHF.

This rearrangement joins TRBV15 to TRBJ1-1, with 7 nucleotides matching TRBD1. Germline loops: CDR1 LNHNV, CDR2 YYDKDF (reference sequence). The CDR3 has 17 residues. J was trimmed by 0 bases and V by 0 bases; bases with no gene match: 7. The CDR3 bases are TGTGCCACCAGCAGAGATTGGACAGGACGAATGAACACTGAAGCTTTCTTT. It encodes CATSRDWTGRMNTEAFF.

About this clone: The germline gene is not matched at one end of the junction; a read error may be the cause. CDR3 nucleotide sequence: TGTGCCGGGAGCGGATCCACAGATACGCAGTATTTT. This gives the protein CAGSGSTDTQYF. The chain employs TRBV30 and TRBJ2-3; TRBD2 might be the D (5 bases). The CDR3 consists of 12 residues. CDR1 and CDR2 (germline): GTSNPN, SVGIG (reference sequence).

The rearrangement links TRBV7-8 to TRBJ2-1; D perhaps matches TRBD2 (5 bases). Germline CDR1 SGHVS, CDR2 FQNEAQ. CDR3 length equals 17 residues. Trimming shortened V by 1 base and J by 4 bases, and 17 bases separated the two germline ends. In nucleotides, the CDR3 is TGTGCCAGCAGCTTAGTGGGCGGGTCCCTCACATACAATGAGCAGTTCTTC. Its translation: CASSLVGGSLTYNEQFF.

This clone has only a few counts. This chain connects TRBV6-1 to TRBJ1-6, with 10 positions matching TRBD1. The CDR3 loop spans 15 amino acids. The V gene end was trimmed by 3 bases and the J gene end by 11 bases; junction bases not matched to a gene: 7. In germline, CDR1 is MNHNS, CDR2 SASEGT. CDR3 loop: CASSETGGSETPLHF. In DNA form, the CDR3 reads TGTGCCAGCAGTGAGACAGGGGGCAGTGAGACACCCCTCCACTTT.

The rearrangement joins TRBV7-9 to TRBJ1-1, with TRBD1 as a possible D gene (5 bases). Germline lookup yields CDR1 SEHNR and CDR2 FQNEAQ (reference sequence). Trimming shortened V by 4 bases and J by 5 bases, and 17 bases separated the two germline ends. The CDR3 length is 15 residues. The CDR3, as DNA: TGTGCCAGCAGCTCCACCGGGACGGTGGAGACTGAAGCTTTCTTT. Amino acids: CASSSTGTVETEAFF.

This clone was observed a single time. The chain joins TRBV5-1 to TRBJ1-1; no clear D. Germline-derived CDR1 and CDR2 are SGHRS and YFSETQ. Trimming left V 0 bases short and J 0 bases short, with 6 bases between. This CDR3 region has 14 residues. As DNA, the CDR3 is TGCGCCAGCAGCTTGGCCGGAATGAACACTGAAGCTTTCTTT. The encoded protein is CASSLAGMNTEAFF.

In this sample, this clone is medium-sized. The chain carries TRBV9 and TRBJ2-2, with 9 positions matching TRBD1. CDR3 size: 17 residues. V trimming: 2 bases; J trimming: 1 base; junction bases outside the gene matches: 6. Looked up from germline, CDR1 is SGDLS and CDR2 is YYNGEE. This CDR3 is CASSVRRDRENTGELFF. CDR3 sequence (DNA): TGTGCCAGCAGCGTTCGGAGGGACAGGGAGAACACCGGGGAGCTGTTTTTT.

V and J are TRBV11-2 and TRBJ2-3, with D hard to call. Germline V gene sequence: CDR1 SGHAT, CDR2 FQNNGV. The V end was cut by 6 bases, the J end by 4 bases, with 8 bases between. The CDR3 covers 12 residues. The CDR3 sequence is CASRDLADTQYF. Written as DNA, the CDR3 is TGTGCCAGCAGGGATCTAGCAGATACGCAGTATTTT.

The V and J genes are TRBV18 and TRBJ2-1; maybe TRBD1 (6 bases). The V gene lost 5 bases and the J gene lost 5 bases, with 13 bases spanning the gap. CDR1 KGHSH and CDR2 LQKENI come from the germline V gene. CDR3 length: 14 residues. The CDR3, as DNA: TGTGCCAGCTCATCCGGGACACGGAACAATGAGCAGTTCTTC. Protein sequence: CASSSGTRNNEQFF.

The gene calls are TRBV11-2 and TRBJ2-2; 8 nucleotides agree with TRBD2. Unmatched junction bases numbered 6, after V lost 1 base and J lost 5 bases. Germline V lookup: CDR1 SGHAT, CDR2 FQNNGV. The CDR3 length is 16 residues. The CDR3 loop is CASSLGVTGGTGELFF. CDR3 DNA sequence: TGTGCCAGCAGCTTAGGAGTCACGGGAGGGACCGGGGAGCTGTTTTTT.